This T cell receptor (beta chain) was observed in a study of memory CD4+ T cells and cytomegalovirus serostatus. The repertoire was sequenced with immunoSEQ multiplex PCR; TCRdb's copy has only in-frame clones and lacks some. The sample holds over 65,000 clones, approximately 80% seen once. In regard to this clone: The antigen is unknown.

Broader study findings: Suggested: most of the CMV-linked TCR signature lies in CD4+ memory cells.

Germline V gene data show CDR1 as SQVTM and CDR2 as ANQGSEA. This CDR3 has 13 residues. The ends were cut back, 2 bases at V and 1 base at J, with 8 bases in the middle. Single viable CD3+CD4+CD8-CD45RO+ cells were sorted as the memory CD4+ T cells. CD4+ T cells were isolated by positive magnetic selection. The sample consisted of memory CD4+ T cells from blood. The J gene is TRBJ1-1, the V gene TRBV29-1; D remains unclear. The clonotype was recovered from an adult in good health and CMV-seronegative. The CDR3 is CSVEKAANTEAFF. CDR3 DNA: TGCAGCGTTGAAAAAGCGGCGAACACTGAAGCTTTCTTT.